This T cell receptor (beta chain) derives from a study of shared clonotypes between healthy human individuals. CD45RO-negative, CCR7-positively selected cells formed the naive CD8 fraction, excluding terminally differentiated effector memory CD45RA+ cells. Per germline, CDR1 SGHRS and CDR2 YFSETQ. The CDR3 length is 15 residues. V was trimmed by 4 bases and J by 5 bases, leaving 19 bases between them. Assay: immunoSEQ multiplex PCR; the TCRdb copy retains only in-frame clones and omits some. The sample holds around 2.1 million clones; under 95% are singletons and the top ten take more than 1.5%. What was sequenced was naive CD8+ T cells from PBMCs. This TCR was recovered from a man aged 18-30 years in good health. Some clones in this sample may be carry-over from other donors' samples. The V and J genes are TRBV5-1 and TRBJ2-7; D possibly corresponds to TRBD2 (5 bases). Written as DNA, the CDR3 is TGCGCCAGCAGCCCCGGGCCGGGGATGTCTAACGAGCAGTACTTC. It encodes CASSPGPGMSNEQYF.